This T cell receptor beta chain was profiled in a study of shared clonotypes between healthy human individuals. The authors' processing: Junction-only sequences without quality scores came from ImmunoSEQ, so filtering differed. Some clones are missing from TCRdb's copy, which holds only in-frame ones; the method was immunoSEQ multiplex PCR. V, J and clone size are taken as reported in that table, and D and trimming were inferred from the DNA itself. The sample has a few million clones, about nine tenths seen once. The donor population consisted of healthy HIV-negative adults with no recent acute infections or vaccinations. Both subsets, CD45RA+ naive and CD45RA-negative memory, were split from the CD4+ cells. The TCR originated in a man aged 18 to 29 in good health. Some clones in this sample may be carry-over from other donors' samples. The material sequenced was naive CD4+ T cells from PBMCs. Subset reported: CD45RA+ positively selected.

CDR3 amino acids: CASSLANGGFYEQYF. The CDR3 coding sequence is TGTGCCAGCAGCTTAGCGAACGGGGGCTTCTACGAGCAGTACTTC. The gene calls are TRBV7-8 and TRBJ2-7; tentatively, D is TRBD1 or TRBD2 (6 bases each). Germline V gives CDR1 SGHVS, CDR2 FQNEAQ. The CDR3 spans 15 residues. The V end was cut by 0 bases, the J end by 3 bases, with 12 bases between. Full variable domain (remainder filled in from reference TRBV7-8 and TRBJ2-7): GAGVSQSPRYKVAKRGQDVALRCDPISGHVSLFWYQQALGQGPEFLTYFQNEAQLDKSGLPSDRFFAERPEGSVSTLKIQRTQQEDSAVYLCASSLANGGFYEQYFGPGTRLTVT.